This entry lists 23 T cell receptor beta chains sequenced from one sample in a study of T cell repertoires in cytomegalovirus infection. Using its own MiXCR run on the reads, TCRdb lists one record per CDR3 protein. Altogether 600,000 to 800,000 distinct CDR3 sequences are present, more than 20% being singletons, with the ten largest covering 7% to 9%. Source material: CD8+ T cells from PBMCs. The receptor source for this set is a human donor in good health (CMV status not recorded). Some clones in this sample may be carry-over from other donors' samples.

In this sample, this clonotype turned up many times. The CDR3 reads CASSYEHPFYGYTF. In DNA, the CDR3 is TGTGCCAGCAGTTACGAGCACCCTTTCTATGGCTACACCTTC. J is TRBJ1-2 and V is TRBV6-5; the D is unclear. The V gene's germline CDR1 is MNHEY and CDR2 SVGAGI. The CDR3 runs 14 residues. Trimming took off 2 bases at V and 4 bases at J, with 11 bases between the two ends.

The genes are TRBV4-1 and TRBJ2-1; perhaps TRBD2 as D (5 bases). The ends were cut back, 9 bases at V and 7 bases at J, with 16 bases in the middle. Germline values: CDR1 MGHRA, CDR2 YSYEKL. The CDR3 contains 13 residues. The CDR3 spells CASSAPVENEQFF. The CDR3, as DNA: TGCGCCAGTAGCGCCCCTGTGGAGAATGAGCAGTTCTTC.

The rearrangement uses TRBV27 and TRBJ1-1, with D unclear. CDR3 length: 14 amino acids. Trimming shortened V by 3 bases and J by 4 bases, and 12 bases separated the two germline ends. Per the germline V gene, CDR1 is MNHEY and CDR2 is SMNVEV (reference sequence). Written as DNA, the CDR3 is TGTGCCAGCAGTTTTGGCACGCCGGCCACTGAAGCTTTCTTT. This sequence encodes CASSFGTPATEAFF.

This clonotype was picked up one time. The V gene is TRBV15, the J gene TRBJ1-5; D gene ambiguous. In germline, CDR1 is LNHNV, CDR2 YYDKDF (reference sequence). The CDR3 covers 14 residues. The V end was cut by 1 base, the J end by 3 bases, with 7 bases between. The CDR3 here is CATSRAGNNQPQHF. CDR3 nucleotide sequence: TGTGCCACCAGCAGAGCCGGGAACAATCAGCCCCAGCATTTT.

This chain uses TRBV20-1 with TRBJ2-7; no clear D. Germline values: CDR1 DFQATT, CDR2 SNEGSKA (reference sequence). The CDR3 spans 14 residues. Trimming pared 0 bases from V and 7 bases from J, leaving 16 bases between. The CDR3 nucleotides read TGCAGTGCTAGAGAGCAGTGGTATTCCTTTGAGCAGTACGTC. It encodes CSAREQWYSFEQYV.

On this clonotype: A much more abundant neighbour one base away suggests this may be a read error. This chain uses TRBV5-4 with TRBJ2-3; D possibly corresponds to TRBD2 (5 bases). The germline V gene has CDR1 SGHNT and CDR2 YYREEE (reference sequence). The V end was cut by 2 bases, the J end by 0 bases, with 7 bases between. CDR3 length: 14 residues. The CDR3: CASSLRESTDTQYF. In DNA form, the CDR3 reads TGTGCCAGCAGCTTAAGGGAGAGCACAGATACGCAGTATTTT.

Note on this clonotype: A much larger clone lies a single base off, so this may be a read error. This sequence joins TRBV28 and TRBJ2-7; D is unclear. Germline assignment: CDR1 MDHEN and CDR2 SYDVKM. The length of the CDR3 is 12 residues. CDR3 in DNA: TGTGTCAGCAACAACGGAGCCTACGAGCAGTACGTC. Translation: CVSNNGAYEQYV.

The chain links TRBV7-9 to TRBJ2-3; a weak D match, TRBD2 (6 bases). From germline, CDR1 is SEHNR and CDR2 FQNEAQ (reference sequence). The CDR3 sequence is 15 residues long. Trimming pared 7 bases from V and 0 bases from J, leaving 14 bases between. CDR3 sequence (DNA): TGTGCCAGCACCCGGGACTTTGCTAGCACAGATACGCAGTATTTT. This codes for CASTRDFASTDTQYF.

Only a few counts were recorded for this clonotype. The chain joins TRBV28 to TRBJ1-6; D perhaps matches TRBD1 (5 bases). V gave up 8 bases and J gave up 2 bases, with 13 bases separating them. The CDR3 consists of 15 residues. Germline CDR1 is MDHEN and CDR2 is SYDVKM. The CDR3 spells CASRSPRAYNSPLHF. The CDR3 DNA follows: TGTGCCAGCCGCTCCCCCAGGGCCTATAATTCACCCCTCCACTTT.

This clonotype showed up just once. V usage is TRBV29-1 and J usage is TRBJ2-1; 7 positions match TRBD2. J gave up 4 bases and V 1 base, and 4 bases lay outside the gene matches. Germline V gene lookup returns CDR1 SQVTM and CDR2 ANQGSEA. The CDR3 runs to 14 residues. Here the CDR3 reads CSVEGLGGYNEQFF. In DNA form, the CDR3 reads TGCAGCGTTGAAGGCCTCGGGGGGTACAATGAGCAGTTCTTC.

This clonotype was detected only a few times. The rearrangement links TRBV6-6 to TRBJ1-2; TRBD1 agrees at 10 bases. V was clipped by 5 bases and J by 8 bases; unmatched bases: 11. Per germline, CDR1 MNHNY and CDR2 SVGAGI (reference sequence). CDR3 length: 15 amino acids. CDR3 region: CASSGLTGGGFGYTF. The CDR3 DNA follows: TGTGCCAGCAGTGGATTGACAGGGGGCGGTTTCGGCTACACCTTC.

This sequence joins TRBV4-3 and TRBJ2-4; D is ambiguous. V lost 1 base and J 8 bases, leaving 6 bases between the germline ends. Germline V gives CDR1 LGHNA, CDR2 YSLEER. The CDR3 is made up of 12 amino acids. The CDR3 sequence is CASSQGTDIQYF. The CDR3 nucleotides are TGCGCCAGCAGCCAAGGCACGGACATTCAGTACTTC.

The chain employs TRBV5-1 and TRBJ2-3; D not certain. CDR1 is SGHRS, CDR2 YFSETQ, per germline. V lost 6 bases, J lost 5 bases, and 19 bases lay in between. The CDR3 totals 15 residues. CDR3 bases: TGCGCCAGCACCAGTGCGGAAAATGCAGGAGATACGCAGTATTTT. This sequence encodes CASTSAENAGDTQYF.

V gene TRBV5-1 combines with J gene TRBJ2-5; D possibly corresponds to TRBD2 (5 bases). Germline V gene sequence: CDR1 SGHRS, CDR2 YFSETQ. The V end lost 1 base, the J end lost 0 bases, and 10 bases lay between the germline ends. The CDR3 has 15 amino acids. The CDR3 DNA is TGCGCCAGCAGCTTGACTTCGGGGTACCAAGAGACCCAGTACTTC. Translating gives CASSLTSGYQETQYF.

Only a few counts were recorded for this clonotype. The chain has TRBV20-1 and TRBJ2-7, with D maybe TRBD1 (6 bases). The V and J ends lost 6 bases and 1 base respectively, with 10 bases between them. CDR3 length: 12 amino acids. The germline V gene encodes CDR1 DFQATT and CDR2 SNEGSKA (reference sequence). DNA of the CDR3: TGCAGTGCCAGGGACAAATCCTACGAGCAGTACGTC. The encoded protein is CSARDKSYEQYV.

This clonotype was counted a few times. The chain uses TRBV20-1 and TRBJ2-3; D might be TRBD2 (6 bases). The germline V gene has CDR1 DFQATT and CDR2 SNEGSKA (reference sequence). The CDR3 runs 14 residues. Trimming left V 1 base short and J 4 bases short, with 12 bases between. The CDR3 nucleotides read TGCAGTGCTAGAGGAACTAGCTTGGCAGATACGCAGTATTTT. This encodes CSARGTSLADTQYF.

This chain joins TRBV12-3 or TRBV12-4 and TRBJ2-1; TRBD2 matches 12 bases. With 3 bases clipped from V and 7 bases from J, the junction kept 7 bases outside the gene matches. The CDR3 totals 16 residues. CDR3 sequence (DNA): TGTGCCAGCAGTTTCCTAGCGGGGGGGCCTGAAAATGAGCAGTTCTTC. Its protein is CASSFLAGGPENEQFF.

In its sample, this clonotype was seen a few times. A much larger clonotype is one base distant, so this may be a read error. The CDR3 sequence is CASSLVRSDTQYF. The CDR3 DNA follows: TGTGCCAGCAGCTTAGTCCGTTCAGATACGCAGTATTTT. The chain links TRBV7-2 to TRBJ2-3; D not resolved. The CDR3 extends over 13 amino acids. V was pared by 1 base and J by 4 bases, with 6 bases between. The germline gives CDR1 SGHTA, CDR2 FQGNSA.

This clonotype has more than one count but fewer than ten. This chain joins TRBV24-1 and TRBJ2-3, with 10 bases that match TRBD1. V lost 4 bases to trimming and J lost 1 base; unmatched junction nucleotides: 4. Germline-derived CDR1 and CDR2 are KGHDR and SFDVKD. CDR3 length equals 16 residues. The CDR3 nucleotides are TGTGCCACCAGTGACCGCGGACAGGGGGGCACAGATACGCAGTATTTT. This gives the protein CATSDRGQGGTDTQYF.

This clonotype was recorded once. The chain employs TRBV28 and TRBJ2-1; D uncertain. The V and J ends lost 7 bases and 8 bases respectively, with 12 bases between them. This CDR3 has 12 residues. Per the germline V gene, CDR1 is MDHEN and CDR2 is SYDVKM. CDR3 in amino acids: CASKKIGDEQFF. CDR3 DNA sequence: TGTGCCAGCAAGAAGATCGGCGATGAGCAGTTCTTC.

This clonotype was detected a few times. The V call is TRBV11-2, the J call TRBJ2-7; weak D call: TRBD2 (7 bases). Trimming shortened V by 1 base and J by 3 bases, and 22 bases separated the two germline ends. This CDR3 contains 18 residues. Per the germline V gene, CDR1 is SGHAT and CDR2 is FQNNGV. Written as DNA, the CDR3 is TGTGCCAGCAGCTTAGTGGCTTTCGGGGGGCTTGGTAACTACGAGCAGTACTTC. Protein sequence: CASSLVAFGGLGNYEQYF.

For this clonotype: This clone may be a read error of a much larger clone one base away. The V call is TRBV5-5, the J call TRBJ2-3; unclear D gene. This CDR3 has 16 amino acids. Germline V gene sequence: CDR1 SGHKS, CDR2 YYEKEE (reference sequence). CDR3 DNA sequence: TGTGCCAACAGCTTGGCGTGGCGGTCGGGCACAGATACGCAGTATTTT. This gives the protein CANSLAWRSGTDTQYF. The entire variable domain, with the rest obtained from reference TRBV5-5 and TRBJ2-3, is as follows: DAGVTQSPTHLIKTRGQQVTLRCSPISGHKSVSWYQQVLGQGPQFIFQYYEKEERGRGNFPDRFSARQFPNYSSELNVNALLLGDSALYLCANSLAWRSGTDTQYFGPGTRLTVL.

The chain employs TRBV9 and TRBJ2-1, with 8 nucleotides matching TRBD2. The germline gives CDR1 SGDLS, CDR2 YYNGEE. This CDR3 has 13 residues. Trimming removed 2 bases from V and 8 bases from J; junction bases left unmatched: 3. CDR3 sequence: CASSVGRGDEQFF. The CDR3 nucleotides are TGTGCCAGCAGCGTCGGGCGGGGGGATGAGCAGTTCTTC. Supplemented by reference TRBV9 and TRBJ2-1, the full variable domain reads DSGVTQTPKHLITATGQRVTLRCSPRSGDLSVYWYQQSLDQGLQFLIQYYNGEERAKGNILERFSAQQFPDLHSELNLSSLELGDSALYFCASSVGRGDEQFFGPGTRLTVL.